This paragraph reports one T cell receptor (beta chain). Its target is unknown. The data are from a study of shared clonotypes between healthy human individuals. In the study overall: Those who served as donors were a couple of women and a few men between the ages of 18 and 49. Study outcomes and limitations: A small donor pool kept down the genetic and exposure-history diversity that was represented.

This table comes from immunoSEQ multiplex PCR, and its TCRdb copy is limited to in-frame clones, with some not included. Here the sample spans millions of clones, approximately 94% being singletons. Deletions cut 0 bases from V and 6 bases from J, with 18 bases between. The CDR3 is made up of 17 amino acids. Germline CDR1 and CDR2: LNHNV and YYDKDF (reference sequence). Sequenced: naive CD4+ T cells sorted from blood. Subset of the sample: CD45RA+ positively selected. The sequence was obtained from a young man in good health. This chain joins TRBV15 and TRBJ2-1; D is ambiguous. CDR3 nucleotides: TGTGCCACCAGCAGAGACCGTCCGTTTACCGGCCGCAATGAGCAGTTCTTC. This codes for CATSRDRPFTGRNEQFF.